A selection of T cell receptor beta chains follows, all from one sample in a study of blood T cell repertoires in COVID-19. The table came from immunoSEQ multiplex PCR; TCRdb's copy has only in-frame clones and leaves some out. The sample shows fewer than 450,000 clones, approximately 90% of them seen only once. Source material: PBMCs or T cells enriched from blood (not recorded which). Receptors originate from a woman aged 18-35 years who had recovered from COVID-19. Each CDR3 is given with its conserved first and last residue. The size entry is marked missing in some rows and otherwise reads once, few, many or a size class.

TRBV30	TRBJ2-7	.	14	CAWSLGQISYEQYF
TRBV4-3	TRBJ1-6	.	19	CASSRAQPSVGTGILTLHF
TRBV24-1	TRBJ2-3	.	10	CATSVDTQYF
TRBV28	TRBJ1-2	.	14	CASSWGGTYYGYTF
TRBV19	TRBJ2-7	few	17	CASSLREPGQGPYEQYF
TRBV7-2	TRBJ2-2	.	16	CASSSGGTRATGELFF
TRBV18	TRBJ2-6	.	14	CASVTESGANVLTF
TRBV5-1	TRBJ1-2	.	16	CASSPRDSRTNYGYTF
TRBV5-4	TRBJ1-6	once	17	CASSVDRGPSYNSPLHF
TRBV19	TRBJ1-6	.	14	CASSPGQGGTPLHF
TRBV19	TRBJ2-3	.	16	CASSIPGLSGAPTQYF
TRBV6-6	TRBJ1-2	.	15	CASSYGGQGNYGYTF
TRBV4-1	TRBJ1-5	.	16	CASSQAPDRGNQPQHF
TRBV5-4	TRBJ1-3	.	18	CASSLDGTGGASGNTIYF
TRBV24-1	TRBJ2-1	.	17	CATSDSSSGGPYNEQFF
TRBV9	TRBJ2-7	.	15	CASSVDAQGSHEQYF
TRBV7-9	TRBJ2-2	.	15	CASSPGTGYTGELFF
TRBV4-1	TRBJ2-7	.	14	CASSKIHQGYEQYF
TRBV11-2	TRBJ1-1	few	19	CASSLDMRTGELVNTEAFF
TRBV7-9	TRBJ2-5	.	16	CASSLARGSNQETQYF
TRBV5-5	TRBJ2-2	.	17	CASSLAPPRESTGELFF
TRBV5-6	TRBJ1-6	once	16	CASSLGGQVYNSPLHF
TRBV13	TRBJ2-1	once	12	CASSLQGNEQFF
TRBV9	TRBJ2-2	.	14	CASSVLRDTGELFF
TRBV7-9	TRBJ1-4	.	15	CASSQRQGGYEKLFF
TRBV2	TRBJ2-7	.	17	CASSEAPSGVGSYEQYF
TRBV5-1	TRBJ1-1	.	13	CASRVEPFTEAFF
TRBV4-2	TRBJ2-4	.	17	CASSQETSGGARNIQYF
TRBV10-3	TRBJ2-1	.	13	CAISRQGRNEQFF
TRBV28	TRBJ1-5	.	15	CASSLEGAVNQPQHF
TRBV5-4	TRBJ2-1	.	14	CASSLLAIGNEQFF
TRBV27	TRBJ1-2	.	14	CASSRTGANYGYTF
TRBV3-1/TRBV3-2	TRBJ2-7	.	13	CASSGLGGAEQYF
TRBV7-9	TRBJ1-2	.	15	CASSGAGTGVYGYTF
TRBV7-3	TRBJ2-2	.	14	CASSRTANTGELFF
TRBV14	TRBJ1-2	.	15	CASSPTAAGHYGYTF
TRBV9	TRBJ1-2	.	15	CASSPEGRSDRGYTF
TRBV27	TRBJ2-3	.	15	CASSSPQGGIDTQYF
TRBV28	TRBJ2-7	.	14	CASRQMTGPYEQYF
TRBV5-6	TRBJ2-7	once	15	CASSSGTELSYEQYF
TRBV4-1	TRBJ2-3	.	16	CASSHSSRRVADTQYF
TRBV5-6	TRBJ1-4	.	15	CASSLVGSQNEKLFF
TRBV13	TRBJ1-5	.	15	CASRQGVYSNQPQHF
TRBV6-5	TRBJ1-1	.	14	CASTATGENTEAFF
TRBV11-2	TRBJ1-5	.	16	CASSSRTGEGNQPQHF
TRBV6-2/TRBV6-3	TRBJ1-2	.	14	CASSPQGGLLGYTF
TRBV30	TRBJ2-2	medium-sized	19	CAWTRLAGGTRANTGELFF
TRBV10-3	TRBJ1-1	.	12	CAMRALNTEAFF
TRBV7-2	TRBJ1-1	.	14	CASSSQQLNTEAFF